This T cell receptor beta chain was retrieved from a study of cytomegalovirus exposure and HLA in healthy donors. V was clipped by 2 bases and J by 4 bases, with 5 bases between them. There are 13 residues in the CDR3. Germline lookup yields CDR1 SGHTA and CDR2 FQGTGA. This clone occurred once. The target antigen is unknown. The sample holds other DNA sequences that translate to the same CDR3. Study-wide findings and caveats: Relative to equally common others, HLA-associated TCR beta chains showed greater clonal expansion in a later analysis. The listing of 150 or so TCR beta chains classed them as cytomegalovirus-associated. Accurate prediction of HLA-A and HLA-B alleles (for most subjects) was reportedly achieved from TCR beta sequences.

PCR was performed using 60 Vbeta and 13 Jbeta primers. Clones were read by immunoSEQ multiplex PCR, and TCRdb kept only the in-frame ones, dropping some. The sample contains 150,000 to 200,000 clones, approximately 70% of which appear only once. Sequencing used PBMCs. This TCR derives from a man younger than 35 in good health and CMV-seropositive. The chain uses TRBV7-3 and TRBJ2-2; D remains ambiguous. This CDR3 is CASSLSVTGELFF. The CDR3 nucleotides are TGTGCCAGCAGCTTATCCGTCACCGGGGAGCTGTTTTTT.